Included here is one T cell receptor (beta chain) sequence, with context. The antigen remains unidentified. This sample was taken from a study of cytomegalovirus exposure and HLA in healthy donors. General study points: A further, later analysis showed that HLA-associated TCR beta chains (compared with equally common others) were more clonally expanded.

V dropped 4 bases and J dropped 6; count of bases not matched to a gene: 7. CDR1 is SQVTM, CDR2 ANQGSEA, per germline. The CDR3 consists of 13 residues. The PCR employed 60 Vbeta primers together with 13 Jbeta primers. The repertoire was sequenced with immunoSEQ multiplex PCR; TCRdb's copy has only in-frame clones and lacks some. This sample contains 130,000 or so clones. Sample: PBMCs. The V and J genes are TRBV29-1 and TRBJ1-1, with 8 bases identical to TRBD1. The TCR comes from a woman aged 60 to 75 in good health and CMV-seronegative. CDR3 protein: CSVARDRWAEAFF. The CDR3 bases are TGCAGCGTTGCTAGGGACAGGTGGGCTGAAGCTTTCTTT.